This record covers a single TCR beta chain. Its target is unknown. The data were taken from a study of shared clonotypes between healthy human individuals. TCRdb keeps only in-frame clones here, not all; method: immunoSEQ multiplex PCR. The data contain approximately 2.5 million clones, approximately 93% of them singletons. Looked up from germline, CDR1 is GTSNPN and CDR2 is SVGIG (reference sequence). Trimming cost V 5 bases and J 1 base, with 8 bases left between them. The CDR3 runs to 13 residues. Donation came from healthy HIV-negative adults that had no recent acute infections or vaccinations. Overall study results and limits: Naive CD4 clonotypes were shared across a handful of donors at about 5%.

The sequence came from a man between 18 and 29 years old in good health. Some clones in this sample may be carry-over from other donors' samples. The V and J genes are TRBV30 and TRBJ1-4; no definite D call. Sequences were obtained from naive CD4+ T cells from PBMCs. Subset: CD45RA+ positively selected. CDR3 protein: CAWAKQTNEKLFF. The CDR3 nucleotides are TGTGCCTGGGCCAAGCAAACTAATGAAAAACTGTTTTTT.